This TCR beta chain came from a study of blood T cell repertoires in COVID-19. On the study more broadly: Whether acute or convalescent, the COVID-19 samples came from the United States, Italy and Spain. In each case, the material was cDNA or gDNA derived from T cells, B-cell-depleted T cells, or PBMCs.

Original data processing: Counts of nucleated cells, estimated from reference gene primer amplification, were obtained. This table comes from immunoSEQ multiplex PCR, and its TCRdb copy is limited to in-frame clones, with some not included. That table is the source of V, J and clone size, and D and trimming were worked out from the DNA. The repertoire holds 250,000 or so clones, with 80% to 90% as singletons. This CDR3 has 14 amino acids. J gave up 5 bases and V 6 bases, and 5 bases lay outside the gene matches. In germline, CDR1 is SGHTA, CDR2 FQGNSA. The rearrangement joins TRBV7-2 to TRBJ1-2; 11 bases align to TRBD1. This TCR came from an elderly man with acute or convalescent COVID-19. Sequenced: peripheral blood. CDR3 sequence (DNA): TGTGCCAGCAGACGAGGACAGGGGGCGTATGGCTACACCTTC. It yields the protein CASRRGQGAYGYTF.